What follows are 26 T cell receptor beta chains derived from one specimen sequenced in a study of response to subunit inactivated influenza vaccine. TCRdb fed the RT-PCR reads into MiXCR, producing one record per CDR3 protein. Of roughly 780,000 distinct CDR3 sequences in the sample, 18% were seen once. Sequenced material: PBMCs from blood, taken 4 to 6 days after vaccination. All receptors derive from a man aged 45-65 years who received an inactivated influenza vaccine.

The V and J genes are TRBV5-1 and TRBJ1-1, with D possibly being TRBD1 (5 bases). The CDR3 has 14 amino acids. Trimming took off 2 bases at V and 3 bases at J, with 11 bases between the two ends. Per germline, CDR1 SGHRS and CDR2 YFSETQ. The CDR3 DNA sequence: TGCGCCAGCAGCTTCCCCCAGGGACACACTGAAGCTTTCTTT. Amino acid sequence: CASSFPQGHTEAFF.

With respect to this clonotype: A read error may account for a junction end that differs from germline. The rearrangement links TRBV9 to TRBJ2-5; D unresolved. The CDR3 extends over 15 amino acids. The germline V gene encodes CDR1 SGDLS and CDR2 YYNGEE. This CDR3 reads CDSSPLAGPQETQYF. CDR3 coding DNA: TGTGACAGCAGCCCCTTGGCAGGCCCGCAAGAGACCCAGTACTTC. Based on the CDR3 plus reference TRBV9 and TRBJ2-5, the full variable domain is DSGVTQTPKHLITATGQRVTLRCSPRSGDLSVYWYQQSLDQGLQFLIQYYNGEERAKGNILERFSAQQFPDLHSELNLSSLELGDSALYFCDSSPLAGPQETQYFGPGTRLLVL.

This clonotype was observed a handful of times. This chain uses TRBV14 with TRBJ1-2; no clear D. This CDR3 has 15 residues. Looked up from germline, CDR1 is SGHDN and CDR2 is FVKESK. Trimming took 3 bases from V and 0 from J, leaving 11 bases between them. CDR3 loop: CASSHFRLANYGYTF. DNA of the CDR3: TGTGCCAGCAGCCACTTCAGGCTTGCTAACTATGGCTACACCTTC.

This CDR3 is CASSGGQGGYNEQFF. CDR3 bases: TGTGCCAGCAGTGGAGGACAGGGGGGGTACAATGAGCAGTTCTTC. This chain links TRBV25-1 with TRBJ2-1; the match to TRBD1 covers 10 bases. V lost 4 bases, J lost 4 bases, and 4 bases stayed unmatched. Germline V gives CDR1 MGHDK, CDR2 SYGVNS. The CDR3 extends over 15 amino acids.

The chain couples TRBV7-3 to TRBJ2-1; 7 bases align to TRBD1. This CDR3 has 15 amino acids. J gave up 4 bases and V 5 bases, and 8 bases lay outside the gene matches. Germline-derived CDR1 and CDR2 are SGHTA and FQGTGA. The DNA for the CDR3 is TGTGCCAGCAGCGTAGACAGGGCCGGTTACAATGAGCAGTTCTTC. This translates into CASSVDRAGYNEQFF.

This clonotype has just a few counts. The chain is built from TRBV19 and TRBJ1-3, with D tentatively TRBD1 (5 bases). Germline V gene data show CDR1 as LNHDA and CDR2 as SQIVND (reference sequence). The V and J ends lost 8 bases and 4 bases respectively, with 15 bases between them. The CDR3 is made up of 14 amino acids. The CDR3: CASFTPGYGNTIYF. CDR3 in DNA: TGTGCCAGTTTTACCCCAGGGTACGGAAACACCATATATTTT.

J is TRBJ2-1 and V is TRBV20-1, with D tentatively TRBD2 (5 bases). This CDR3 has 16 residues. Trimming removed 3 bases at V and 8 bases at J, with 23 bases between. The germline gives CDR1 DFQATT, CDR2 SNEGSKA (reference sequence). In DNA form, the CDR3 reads TGCAGTGCTAGGAGGGCTAGCTGGATCCGAATTTATGAGCAGTTCTTC. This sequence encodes CSARRASWIRIYEQFF.

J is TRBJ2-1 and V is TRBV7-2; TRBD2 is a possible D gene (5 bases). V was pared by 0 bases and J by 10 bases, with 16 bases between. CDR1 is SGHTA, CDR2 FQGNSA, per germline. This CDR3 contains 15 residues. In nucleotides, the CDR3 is TGTGCCAGCAGCTTAGCGGTACTAGACGGAGCGGAGCAGTTCTTC. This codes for CASSLAVLDGAEQFF.

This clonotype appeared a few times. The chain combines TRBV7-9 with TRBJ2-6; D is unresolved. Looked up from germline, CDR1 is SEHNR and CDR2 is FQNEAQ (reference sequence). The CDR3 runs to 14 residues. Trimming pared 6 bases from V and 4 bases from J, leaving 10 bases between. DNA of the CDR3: TGTGCCAGCAGACCAGGCTCCGGGGCCAACGTCCTGACTTTC. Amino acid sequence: CASRPGSGANVLTF.

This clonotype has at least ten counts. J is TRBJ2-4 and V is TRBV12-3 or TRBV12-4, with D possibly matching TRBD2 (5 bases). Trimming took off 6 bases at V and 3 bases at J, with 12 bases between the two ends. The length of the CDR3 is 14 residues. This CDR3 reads CASSSYRDKNIQYF. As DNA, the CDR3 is TGTGCCAGCAGCTCATACCGGGACAAAAACATTCAGTACTTC.

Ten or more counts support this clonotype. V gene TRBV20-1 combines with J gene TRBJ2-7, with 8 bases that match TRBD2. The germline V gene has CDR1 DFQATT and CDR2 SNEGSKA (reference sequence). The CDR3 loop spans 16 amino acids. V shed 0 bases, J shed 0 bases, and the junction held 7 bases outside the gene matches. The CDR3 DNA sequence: TGCAGTGCTAGAGATCGGCTTAGCGGGGCCTCCTACGAGCAGTACTTC. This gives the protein CSARDRLSGASYEQYF.

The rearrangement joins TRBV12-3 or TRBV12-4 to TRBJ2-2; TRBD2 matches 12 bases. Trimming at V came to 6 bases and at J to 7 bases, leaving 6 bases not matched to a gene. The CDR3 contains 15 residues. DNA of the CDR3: TGTGCCAGCAGATCTAGCGGGGGGGCCTTCGGGGAGCTGTTTTTT. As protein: CASRSSGGAFGELFF.

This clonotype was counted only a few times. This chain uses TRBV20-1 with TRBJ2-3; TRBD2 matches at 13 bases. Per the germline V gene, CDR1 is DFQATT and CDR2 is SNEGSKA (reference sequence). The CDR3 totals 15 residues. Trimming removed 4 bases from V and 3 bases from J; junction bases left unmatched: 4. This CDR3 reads CSANQLAGGTDTQYF. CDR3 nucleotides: TGCAGTGCTAACCAACTAGCGGGAGGGACAGATACGCAGTATTTT.

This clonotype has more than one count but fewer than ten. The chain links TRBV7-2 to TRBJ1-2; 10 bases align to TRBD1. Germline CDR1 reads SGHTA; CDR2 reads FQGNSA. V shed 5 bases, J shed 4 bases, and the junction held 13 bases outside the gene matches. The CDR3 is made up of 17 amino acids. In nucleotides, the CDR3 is TGTGCCAGCAGCCCGTCCCGGGACAGGGGTACCCTCTATGGCTACACCTTC. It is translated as CASSPSRDRGTLYGYTF.

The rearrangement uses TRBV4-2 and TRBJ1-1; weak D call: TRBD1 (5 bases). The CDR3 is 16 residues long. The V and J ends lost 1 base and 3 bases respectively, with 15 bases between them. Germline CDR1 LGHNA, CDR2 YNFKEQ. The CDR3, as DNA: TGTGCCAGCAGCCAAGCTGCCGGGGCGTCTTACACTGAAGCTTTCTTT. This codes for CASSQAAGASYTEAFF.

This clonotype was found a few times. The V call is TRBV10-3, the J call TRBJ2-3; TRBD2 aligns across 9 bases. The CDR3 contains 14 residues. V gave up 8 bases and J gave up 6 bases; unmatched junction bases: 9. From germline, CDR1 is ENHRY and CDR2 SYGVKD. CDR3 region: CAISGGGAWDTQYF. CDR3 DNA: TGTGCCATCTCTGGCGGGGGGGCTTGGGATACGCAGTATTTT.

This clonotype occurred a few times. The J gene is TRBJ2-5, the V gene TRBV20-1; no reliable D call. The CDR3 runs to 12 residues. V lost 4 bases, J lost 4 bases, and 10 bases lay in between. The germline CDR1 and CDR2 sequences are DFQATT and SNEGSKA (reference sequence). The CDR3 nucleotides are TGCAGTGCTACCTTCGCAGGAGAGACCCAGTACTTC. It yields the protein CSATFAGETQYF.

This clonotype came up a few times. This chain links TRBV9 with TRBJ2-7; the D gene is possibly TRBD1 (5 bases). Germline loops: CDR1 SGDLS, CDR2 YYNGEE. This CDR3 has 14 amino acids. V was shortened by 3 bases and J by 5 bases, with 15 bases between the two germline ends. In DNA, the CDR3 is TGTGCCAGCAGCGCTATGAGCCAGGGCCACGAGCAGTACTTC. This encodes CASSAMSQGHEQYF. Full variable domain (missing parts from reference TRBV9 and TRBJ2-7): DSGVTQTPKHLITATGQRVTLRCSPRSGDLSVYWYQQSLDQGLQFLIQYYNGEERAKGNILERFSAQQFPDLHSELNLSSLELGDSALYFCASSAMSQGHEQYFGPGTRLTVT.

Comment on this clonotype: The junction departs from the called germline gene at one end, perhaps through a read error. CDR3 sequence reads: CATRQGLNTEAFF. The CDR3 DNA reads TGTGCCACCAGACAGGGGTTGAACACTGAAGCTTTCTTT. V usage is TRBV5-1 and J usage is TRBJ1-1; 8 bases are a match to TRBD1. Germline V lookup: CDR1 SGHRS, CDR2 YFSETQ. The CDR3 loop spans 13 amino acids.

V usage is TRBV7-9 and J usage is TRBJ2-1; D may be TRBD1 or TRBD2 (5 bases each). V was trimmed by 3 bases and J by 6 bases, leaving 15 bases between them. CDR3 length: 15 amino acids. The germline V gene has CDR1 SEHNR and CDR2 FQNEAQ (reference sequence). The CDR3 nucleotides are TGTGCCAGCAGCTTTGGGGGTATCCGGGCCAATGAGCAGTTCTTC. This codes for CASSFGGIRANEQFF.

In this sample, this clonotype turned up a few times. CDR3 region: CASSGTTDTQYF. CDR3 DNA: TGCGCCAGCAGCGGGACCACAGATACGCAGTATTTT. The V call is TRBV5-1, the J call TRBJ2-3; D assignment may be TRBD1 or TRBD2 (5 bases each). V was clipped by 4 bases and J by 2 bases, with 5 bases between them. From germline, CDR1 is SGHRS and CDR2 YFSETQ. This CDR3 comprises 12 residues.

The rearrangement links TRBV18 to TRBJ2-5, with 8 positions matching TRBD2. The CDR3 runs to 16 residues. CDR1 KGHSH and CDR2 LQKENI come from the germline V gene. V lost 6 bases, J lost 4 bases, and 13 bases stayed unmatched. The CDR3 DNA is TGTGCCAGCTCCATGGTCGCGGGGGGCTATGGAGAGACCCAGTACTTC. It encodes CASSMVAGGYGETQYF.

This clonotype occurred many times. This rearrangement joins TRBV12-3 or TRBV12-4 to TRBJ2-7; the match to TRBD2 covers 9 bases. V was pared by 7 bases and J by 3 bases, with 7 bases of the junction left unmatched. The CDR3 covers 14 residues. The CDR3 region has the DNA TGTGCCAGCAACGTAGCGGGAGATTTCTACGAGCAGTACTTC. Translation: CASNVAGDFYEQYF.

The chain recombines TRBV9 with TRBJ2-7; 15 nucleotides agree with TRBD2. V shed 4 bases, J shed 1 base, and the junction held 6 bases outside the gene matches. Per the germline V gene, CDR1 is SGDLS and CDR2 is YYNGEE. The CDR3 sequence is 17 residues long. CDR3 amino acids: CASSPKGLAGGSYEQYF. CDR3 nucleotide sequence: TGTGCCAGCAGCCCAAAGGGACTAGCGGGGGGATCCTACGAGCAGTACTTC.

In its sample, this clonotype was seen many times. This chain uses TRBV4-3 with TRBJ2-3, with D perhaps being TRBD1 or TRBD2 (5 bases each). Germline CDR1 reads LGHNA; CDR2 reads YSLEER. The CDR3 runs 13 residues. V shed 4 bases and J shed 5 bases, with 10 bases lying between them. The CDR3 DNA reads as TGCGCCAGCAGCCGGGACGGTAGAGATACGCAGTATTTT. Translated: CASSRDGRDTQYF.

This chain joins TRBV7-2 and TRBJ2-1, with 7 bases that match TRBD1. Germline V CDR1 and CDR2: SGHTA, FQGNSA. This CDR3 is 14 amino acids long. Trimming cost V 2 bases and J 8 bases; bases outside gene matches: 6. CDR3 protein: CASSLSGGDDEQFF. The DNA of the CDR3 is TGTGCCAGCAGCTTATCAGGGGGTGACGATGAGCAGTTCTTC.